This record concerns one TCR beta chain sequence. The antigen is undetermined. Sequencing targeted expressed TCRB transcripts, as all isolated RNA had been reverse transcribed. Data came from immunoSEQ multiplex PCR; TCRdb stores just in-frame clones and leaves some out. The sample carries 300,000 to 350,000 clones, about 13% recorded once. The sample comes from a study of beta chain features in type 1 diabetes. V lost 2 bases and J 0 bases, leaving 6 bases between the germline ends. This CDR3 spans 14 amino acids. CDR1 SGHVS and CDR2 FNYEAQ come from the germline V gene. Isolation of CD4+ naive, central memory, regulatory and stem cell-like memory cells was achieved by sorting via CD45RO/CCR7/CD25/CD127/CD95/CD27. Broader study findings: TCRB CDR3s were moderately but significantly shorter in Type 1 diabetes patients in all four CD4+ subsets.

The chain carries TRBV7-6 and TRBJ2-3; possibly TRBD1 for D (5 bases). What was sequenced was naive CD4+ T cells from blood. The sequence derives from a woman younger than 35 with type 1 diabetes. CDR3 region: CASSLQGSTDTQYF. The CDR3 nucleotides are TGTGCCAGCAGCTTACAGGGTAGCACAGATACGCAGTATTTT.